These 3 T cell receptor beta chains were sequenced from one sample in a study of beta chain features in type 1 diabetes. Their antigen targets remain unknown. Study results and caveats: Moderate but significant shortening of TCRB CDR3s was recorded in all four CD4+ subsets from Type 1 diabetes patients.

Every bit of the isolated RNA underwent reverse transcription, so sequencing read expressed TCRB transcripts. Clones were sequenced by immunoSEQ multiplex PCR, and TCRdb holds only the in-frame ones, with some missing. The sample contains fewer than 350,000 clones, around 16% of which appear only once. The sequencing input was naive CD4+ T cells from blood. These TCRs come from a man aged 18 to 30 with type 1 diabetes.

This clone was seen a handful of times. V gene TRBV27 combines with J gene TRBJ2-7; 9 bases line up with TRBD1. CDR1 is MNHEY and CDR2 is SMNVEV in the germline V gene (reference sequence). This CDR3 contains 14 residues. Trimming removed 6 bases from V and 5 bases from J; junction bases left unmatched: 8. The CDR3 here is CASSYQDRGDEQYF. CDR3 bases: TGTGCCAGCAGCTATCAGGACAGGGGTGACGAGCAGTACTTC.

J is TRBJ1-1 and V is TRBV5-1; the match to TRBD1 covers 8 bases. J gave up 4 bases and V 4 bases, and 6 bases lay outside the gene matches. The CDR3 is 14 amino acids. Germline-derived CDR1 and CDR2 are SGHRS and YFSETQ. DNA for the CDR3: TGCGCCAGCAGCCTTCTCACAGGGGGCACTGAAGCTTTCTTT. Protein: CASSLLTGGTEAFF.

This clone was detected only a few times. This chain links TRBV7-9 with TRBJ2-7; TRBD1 aligns across 9 bases. V shed 5 bases, J shed 2 bases, and the junction held 10 bases outside the gene matches. The germline gives CDR1 SEHNR, CDR2 FQNEAQ (reference sequence). The CDR3 has 16 amino acids. The CDR3 loop reads CASSHAGTGIPYEQYF. The CDR3 DNA sequence: TGTGCCAGCAGCCATGCCGGGACAGGGATACCCTACGAGCAGTACTTC. Combining the CDR3 with reference TRBV7-9 and TRBJ2-7 gives the whole variable domain DTGVSQNPRHKITKRGQNVTFRCDPISEHNRLYWYRQTLGQGPEFLTYFQNEAQLEKSRLLSDRFSAERPKGSFSTLEIQRTEQGDSAMYLCASSHAGTGIPYEQYFGPGTRLTVT.